These 18 T cell receptor beta chains were all obtained from the same sample, sequenced in a study of tissue T cells after allogeneic stem cell transplantation. Regarding time point: mouse harvest day 7 after allogeneic transplant. Each mouse received 10^7 T-cell-depleted marrow cells plus 10^6 splenic CD5+ T cells by tail vein. Measured with immunoSEQ multiplex PCR; TCRdb has only the in-frame clones, and not every one. The sample yields approximately 5,700 clones, over 50% seen once. Specimen: gut tissue. These receptors all stem from a female BALB/c mouse given C57BL/6 T cells with graft-versus-host disease after an allogeneic hematopoietic cell transplant.

This clone is labeled medium-sized. Germline and genes: mouse. Sequencing ends 1 residue short of the CDR3 end; the germline J gene provides the rest. The chain combines TRBV13-1 with TRBJ2-5; TRBD1 aligns across 8 bases. This CDR3 has 14 amino acids. The junction had 6 bases not matched to a gene; V was cut back by 3 bases and J by 6 bases. Germline values: CDR1 NSHNY, CDR2 SYGAGN. Here the CDR3 reads CASSGQGMGDTQYF. CDR3 bases read: TGTGCCAGCAGTGGACAGGGGATGGGGGACACCCAGTAC.

Concerning this clone: A read error is possible here, since a much larger clone lies one base away. Genes and germline are mouse. Sequencing ends 1 residue short of the CDR3 end; the germline J gene provides the rest. This chain links TRBV19 with TRBJ2-7; 11 bases line up with TRBD2. Germline lookup yields CDR1 FNHDT and CDR2 SITEND (reference sequence). V trimming: 4 bases; J trimming: 4 bases; junction bases outside the gene matches: 4. This CDR3 region has 14 residues. CDR3 sequence reads: CASSAGTGGYEQYF. The DNA read from the CDR3 is TGTGCCAGCAGTGCCGGGACTGGGGGTTATGAACAGTAC.

This clone occurred a few times. All gene names here are mouse names. The read terminates 1 residue ahead of where the CDR3 ends, so the germline J gene completes it. The chain employs TRBV13-1 and TRBJ2-7; D call uncertain. The CDR3 sequence is 10 residues long. The V end was cut by 1 base, the J end by 5 bases, with 1 base between. Germline loops: CDR1 NSHNY, CDR2 SYGAGN. Partial CDR3 DNA: TGTGCCAGCAGTGATCATGAACAGTAC. Translation gives CASSDHEQY. The complete CDR3 sequence is CASSDHEQYF.

About this clone: Each gene name is a mouse one. The missing CDR3 end, 1 residue past where the read stops, is filled in from the germline J gene. The V gene is TRBV3, the J gene TRBJ1-1; 9 bases are shared with TRBD1. Germline assignment: CDR1 SNHLY and CDR2 FYNGKV (reference sequence). V shed 4 bases, J shed 1 base, and the junction held 1 base outside the gene matches. This CDR3 has 14 amino acids. The sequenced CDR3 bases are TGTGCCAGCAGCTGGGGACAGGGGAACACAGAAGTCTTC. Its protein product is CASSWGQGNTEVF. The whole CDR3 protein is CASSWGQGNTEVFF.

Of note for this clone: Gene and germline names: mouse. This chain's CDR3 is CASSLYGNSHSNERLFF. The DNA read from the CDR3 is TGTGCCAGCAGTCTGTACGGGAACAGCCATTCCAACGAAAGATTATTT. This chain uses TRBV24 with TRBJ1-4; D call uncertain. Sequencing ends 1 residue short of the CDR3 end; the germline J gene provides the rest. From germline, CDR1 is KGHTA and CDR2 FRNEEI. CDR3 length: 17 amino acids. V was shortened by 0 bases and J by 1 base, with 12 bases between the two germline ends.

This clone was seen only a few times. Gene names follow the mouse nomenclature. CDR3 bases read: TGTGCCAGCAGCTTAAGGACAAACTCCGACTACACC. As protein: CASSLRTNSDYT. The entire CDR3 is CASSLRTNSDYTF. The V call is TRBV3, the J call TRBJ1-2; no clear D. From the germline J gene comes the end of the CDR3, since the read stops 1 residue before it. V shed 2 bases and J shed 0 bases, with 4 bases lying between them. Germline V gene sequence: CDR1 SNHLY, CDR2 FYNGKV (reference sequence). This CDR3 has 13 residues.

To note about this clone: Any gene name here is a mouse gene name. The read falls 1 residue short of the CDR3 end, and the missing part is taken from the germline J gene. The genes are TRBV24 and TRBJ2-2; D ambiguous. V was trimmed by 1 base and J by 6 bases, leaving 3 bases between them. This CDR3 spans 12 amino acids. Germline V gives CDR1 KGHTA, CDR2 FRNEEI. CDR3 protein: CASSLSAGQLYF. Partial CDR3 DNA: TGTGCCAGCAGTCTGTCGGCCGGGCAGCTCTAC.

There are a few counts of this clone. Gene names and germline match the mouse. The read halts 1 residue ahead of the CDR3 end, with the missing end drawn from the germline J gene. The V and J genes are TRBV16 and TRBJ2-3; TRBD1 or TRBD2 may be the D gene (5 bases each). The germline CDR1 and CDR2 sequences are SGHSA and FRNQAP. The V end lost 0 bases, the J end lost 1 base, and 8 bases lay between the germline ends. The CDR3 extends over 15 amino acids. Incomplete CDR3 DNA: TGTGCAAGCAGCTTAGACGGGGGTGGTGCAGAAACGCTGTAT. It specifies CASSLDGGGAETLY. The entire CDR3 protein is CASSLDGGGAETLYF.

This clone was seen a few times. Gene names and germline refer to mouse. Here the CDR3 reads CSSSRGQGAREQYF. Incomplete CDR3 DNA: TGCTCCAGCAGCCGGGGACAGGGGGCGCGAGAACAGTAC. The chain links TRBV23 to TRBJ2-7; TRBD1 is the table's D call, not checked against the DNA. The CDR3 goes on 1 residue after the read ends, and that part is filled in from the germline J gene. Germline V gene lookup returns CDR1 KGHTA and CDR2 FQNQQP. This CDR3 is 14 amino acids long.

This clone ranks as large. Gene names and germline match the mouse. The missing CDR3 end, 1 residue past where the read stops, is filled in from the germline J gene. The chain has TRBV4 and TRBJ2-1, with TRBD1 matching 7 bases. CDR1 is LGHDT and CDR2 is YNNKQL in the germline V gene (reference sequence). With V trimmed by 4 bases and J by 3 bases, 3 bases remained unmatched. The CDR3 sequence is 14 residues long. The CDR3 loop reads CASSWGQIYAEQFF. Partial CDR3 DNA: TGTGCCAGCAGCTGGGGACAGATCTATGCTGAGCAGTTC.

There are a few counts of this clone. The gene names here belong to mouse. The read gets to within 1 residue of the CDR3 end, and the germline J gene fills in the rest. J is TRBJ2-7 and V is TRBV5; 10 bases fit TRBD1. The CDR3 is 12 residues long. Unmatched junction bases numbered 4, after V lost 7 bases and J lost 7 bases. Looked up from germline, CDR1 is LGHNA and CDR2 is YNLKQL (reference sequence). The sequenced CDR3 bases are TGTGCCAGCACCGACAGGGGGCGAGAACAGTAC. It yields the protein CASTDRGREQY. The CDR3 in full is CASTDRGREQYF.

This clone was counted only a few times. Mouse names are used for the genes. The CDR3 end falls 1 residue outside the read, so it is completed with the germline J gene. The chain recombines TRBV26 with TRBJ2-3; D gene uncertain. The CDR3 contains 14 residues. Germline V gene sequence: CDR1 KGHPV, CDR2 FQNQEV (reference sequence). Trimming left V 5 bases short and J 0 bases short, with 9 bases between. This chain's CDR3 is CASSGPSSAETLYF. The DNA read from the CDR3 is TGTGCCAGCAGTGGGCCGTCTAGTGCAGAAACGCTGTAT.

This clone was counted between two and nine times. Mouse names are used for the genes. The read halts 1 residue ahead of the CDR3 end, with the missing end drawn from the germline J gene. V and J are TRBV16 and TRBJ1-1, with D possibly being TRBD1 (5 bases). With 5 bases removed from V and 0 bases from J, the gap between germline ends came to 7 bases. Germline assignment: CDR1 SGHSA and CDR2 FRNQAP. The CDR3 runs 13 residues. This chain's CDR3 is CASSGQANTEVFF. CDR3 DNA, as far as it was read: TGTGCAAGCAGCGGACAAGCAAACACAGAAGTCTTC.

This clone showed up just once. Gene labels here are mouse ones. Read sequence stops 1 residue before the CDR3 end, and the germline J gene provides the missing end. The rearrangement joins TRBV24 to TRBJ2-2; the D gene could be TRBD1 or TRBD2 (5 bases each). The germline V gene encodes CDR1 KGHTA and CDR2 FRNEEI. V lost 3 bases to trimming and J lost 1 base, with 9 bases between them. This CDR3 has 15 amino acids. CDR3 DNA (partial): TGTGCCAGCAGTCTAGGGGCGGGAAACACCGGGCAGCTCTAC. Translation: CASSLGAGNTGQLY. The CDR3, in full, reads CASSLGAGNTGQLYF.

As regards this clone: Genes and germline come from the mouse. The read falls 1 residue short of the CDR3 end, and the missing part is taken from the germline J gene. The genes are TRBV23 and TRBJ1-4; the table assigns TRBD1, which was not confirmed against the DNA. The CDR3 runs 13 residues. Germline CDR1 KGHTA, CDR2 FQNQQP. CDR3 bases read: TGCTCCAGCAGTAGGACAGGGGACGAAAGATTATTT. This encodes CSSSRTGDERLF. The CDR3 in full is CSSSRTGDERLFF.

In this sample, this clone turned up a few times. Germline and genes here are mouse. Read sequence stops 1 residue before the CDR3 end, and the germline J gene provides the missing end. V is TRBV15 and J is TRBJ2-7, with TRBD2 matching over 10 bases. Losses at the gene ends were 5 bases for V and 0 bases for J; bases not matched to a gene: 1. The germline V gene has CDR1 SGHND and CDR2 FRSKSL. The CDR3 sequence is 14 residues long. CDR3 DNA (partial): TGTGCCAGCAGTCGACTGGGGGGCTCCTATGAACAGTAC. Amino acids: CASSRLGGSYEQY. The full-length CDR3 reads as CASSRLGGSYEQYF.

Concerning this clone itself: Gene names denote mouse genes. The sequence runs out 1 residue before the end of the CDR3; the remainder is reconstructed from the germline J gene. V usage is TRBV26 and J usage is TRBJ2-7, with 11 nucleotides matching TRBD2. Germline CDR1 and CDR2: KGHPV and FQNQEV (reference sequence). Germline trimming cut 4 bases from V and 3 bases from J; bases unmatched to any gene: 2. The CDR3 covers 14 residues. The CDR3 loop reads CASSPGLGVYEQYF. The DNA read from the CDR3 is TGTGCCAGCAGTCCGGGACTGGGGGTCTATGAACAGTAC. Complete variable domain (other parts from reference TRBV26 and TRBJ2-7): NSKVIQTPRYLVKGQGQKAKMRCIPEKGHPVVFWYQQNKNNEFKFLINFQNQEVLQQIDMTEKRFSAECPSNSPCSLEIQSSEAGDSALYLCASSPGLGVYEQYFGPGTRLTVL.

This clone was observed a handful of times. Genes and germline are mouse. The CDR3 is cut off 1 residue early in the read; its end comes from the germline J gene. The gene calls are TRBV16 and TRBJ1-1; D remains unclear. Trimming removed 4 bases at V and 0 bases at J, with 0 bases between. CDR1 is SGHSA and CDR2 is FRNQAP in the germline V gene. The CDR3 length is 11 residues. Partial CDR3 DNA: TGTGCAAGCAGCTCAAACACAGAAGTCTTC. It is translated as CASSSNTEVF. The CDR3 in full is CASSSNTEVFF.